The sequence of this T cell receptor beta chain was determined in a study of tumor-infiltrating lymphocytes in localized non-small cell lung cancer. Study summary: The cohort mixed smokers and never-smokers, several histologies, and some post-neoadjuvant-chemotherapy samples. The study's findings and limits: Higher tumor T cell infiltration than in uninvolved lung was supported by TCRbeta sequencing. Different pieces of the same tissue went to different assays, confounding technical variation with intratumor heterogeneity.

This clone has only a few counts. Its antigen remains unknown. The assay was immunoSEQ multiplex PCR, and TCRdb's table has in-frame clones only and misses some. The sample shows fewer than 15,000 clones, about 67% of them seen only once. The source is a human donor with non-small cell lung cancer. Sequenced material: uninvolved lung tissue not adjacent to the tumor.

CDR3 DNA sequence: TGTGCCACCAGCAGAGTCTCCACAGATACGCAGTATTTT. It yields the protein CATSRVSTDTQYF. The genes are TRBV15 and TRBJ2-3; D ambiguous. The CDR3 has 13 amino acids. Trimming took off 1 base at V and 2 bases at J, with 4 bases between the two ends. Germline values: CDR1 LNHNV, CDR2 YYDKDF (reference sequence).